This T cell receptor beta chain derives from a study of a mutant IDH1 vaccine in newly diagnosed glioma (dated by TCRdb to 2020 to 2023). About the investigation overall: Of the 25 to 40 treated patients, roughly 60% were male and 37.5% were female, and the mean age was approximately 37 years. Six visits were used for peripheral blood collection: V03 (baseline), V05, V07, V10, V12 and V13. Prior to enrollment, patients had been given standard therapy consisting of radiotherapy alone, temozolomide alone, or radiochemotherapy with temozolomide, with the combination given to most patients. For exploratory analyses, around 23 treated patients had longitudinal TCRB deep sequencing done wherever samples were available.

Receptors were amplified or captured by the immunoSEQ multiplex PCR assay. The hsTCRB Kit was used according to the manufacturer's protocol to amplify rearranged TCR beta chain sequences. An Illumina MiSeq was used to sequence the TCRB libraries. The study's processing was this. The proprietary platform of the kit vendor was used for demultiplexing, trimming and gene mapping. This is the immuneACCESS table as TCRdb keeps it, with only in-frame sequences that have V and J called. A part of the clones is gone; compared with another copy, unresolved V genes explain less than half, and the rest is unexplained. V, J and clone size are taken as reported in that table, and D and trimming were inferred from the DNA itself. The sample data list tens of thousands of clones, and roughly 87% of these were observed just once. Approximately 19% of the sample is taken by the ten largest. The V end gives up 5 bases and the J end 4 bases, leaving 7 bases in the junction not matched to a gene. The germline V gene encodes CDR1 MNHEY and CDR2 SMNVEV (reference sequence). The CDR3 covers 14 residues, taking in both the cysteine and the phenylalanine. Only the CDR3 part of the read is kept: 42 bases, read in frame from the first base.

Details on this clone: It lacks a known antigen. The record has no base qualities; no much larger clone is one base away.

Beyond this particular receptor, the publication reports: Immune responses induced by the vaccine were seen in about 93% of patients across multiple MHC alleles. The authors noted that analyses of patient blood samples could not be reproduced because of sample limitations. Pseudoprogression appeared unrelated to alterations in the top peripheral T cell clonotypes detected by TCRB sequencing. Availability determined which PBMC samples were chosen for TCRB deep sequencing.

The sample's time point label is to be understood as: baseline, week 1 (first vaccination visit). The treatment or condition label here, explained by the study, means: pre-vaccination baseline after standard-of-care therapy. All donors had newly diagnosed IDH1-mutant astrocytomas of WHO grade 3 or 4 that showed loss of nuclear ATRX. The samples were drawn from NOA16, a multicentre, single-arm, open-label phase I trial in Germany that tested a mutant IDH1 peptide vaccine in humans for the first time. Visit V03 blood draws served as the baseline sample for immunogenicity testing. The DNeasy Blood and Tissue Kit was used to extract genomic DNA from EDTA blood for TCRB sequencing.

The chain was built from TRBV27 and TRBJ1-2; the junction holds 7 bases that match TRBD1. This specimen consisted of PBMCs, obtained from a glioma patient treated with radiotherapy, temozolomide or both. The origin of this receptor is a man aged 30-40 years with glioma. The CDR3 region has the sequence CASSHIRTGYGYTF. The DNA sequence follows: TGTGCCAGCAGTCACATTCGGACAGGCTATGGCTACACCTTC.